The rows below give T cell receptor beta chains drawn from one sample of a study of shared clonotypes between healthy human individuals. TCRdb keeps only in-frame clones here, not all; method: immunoSEQ multiplex PCR. The profile covers about 470,000 clones, with 79% appearing a single time and less than 15% taken by the ten largest. The source material was PBMCs. These receptors all stem from a woman between 40 and 55 years old in good health. Some clones in this sample may be carry-over from other donors' samples. Both conserved end residues are part of each CDR3. D genes are given only for firm matches. Clone size is not always given. Where it is, it says once, few, many or a class for expanded clones.

J gene	clone size	V gene	D gene	CDR3 protein	CDR3 DNA
TRBJ1-1	NA	TRBV7-3	NA	CASSPTGNTEAFF	TGTGCCAGCAGCCCGACGGGGAACACTGAAGCTTTCTTT
TRBJ1-2	NA	TRBV7-3	TRBD1	CASSSRTGQSNGYTF	TGTGCCAGCAGCTCCCGGACAGGGCAAAGCAATGGCTACACCTTC
TRBJ2-5	once	TRBV5-4	TRBD2	CASNIAGARETQYF	TGTGCCAGCAACATAGCGGGAGCGAGGGAGACCCAGTACTTC
TRBJ2-3	NA	TRBV19	NA	CASSILDTQYF	TGTGCCAGTAGTATTTTAGATACGCAGTATTTT
TRBJ2-7	many	TRBV7-3	TRBD2	CASSLNLGGLAGEYEQYF	TGTGCCAGCAGCTTAAATTTAGGTGGTCTAGCGGGAGAATACGAGCAGTACTTC
TRBJ2-3	NA	TRBV18	NA	CASSPSHSTDTQYF	TGTGCCAGCTCACCAAGTCATAGCACAGATACGCAGTATTTT
TRBJ2-7	once	TRBV5-1	NA	CASSLGLNEQYF	TGCGCCAGCAGCTTGGGGCTAAACGAGCAGTACTTC
TRBJ1-2	NA	TRBV28	NA	CASSQQQGSGYTF	TGTGCCAGCAGTCAACAACAGGGTAGTGGCTACACCTTC
TRBJ2-3	NA	TRBV5-4	NA	CATSAGAPGTDTQYF	TGTGCCACGTCCGCGGGGGCTCCGGGCACAGATACGCAGTATTTT
TRBJ1-3	NA	TRBV15	NA	CATQYPSSGNTIYF	TGTGCCACCCAGTACCCGTCCTCTGGAAACACCATATATTTT
TRBJ2-7	once	TRBV27	NA	CASSTGSGYEQYF	TGTGCCAGCAGTACGGGAAGCGGCTACGAGCAGTACTTC
TRBJ1-1	NA	TRBV19	NA	CASTQEGRHGAFF	TGTGCCAGTACCCAAGAGGGTCGGCACGGAGCTTTCTTT
TRBJ2-2	NA	TRBV19	TRBD1	CASSTGTANTGELFF	TGTGCCAGTAGTACCGGGACAGCGAACACCGGGGAGCTGTTTTTT
TRBJ2-3	NA	TRBV11-1	TRBD2	CASSYSGLGTDTQYF	TGTGCCAGCAGCTATAGCGGGCTAGGCACAGATACGCAGTATTTT
TRBJ1-4	NA	TRBV7-9	NA	CASSTGAGASSEKLFF	TGTGCCAGCAGCACGGGGGCCGGGGCCAGTAGTGAAAAACTGTTTTTT
TRBJ2-2	NA	TRBV7-8	TRBD1	CASSSGTGHTGELFF	TGTGCCAGCAGCTCCGGGACAGGGCACACCGGGGAGCTGTTTTTT
TRBJ2-3	NA	TRBV27	TRBD2	CASSPPAGASTDTQYF	TGTGCCAGCAGTCCTCCAGCGGGAGCCAGCACAGATACGCAGTATTTT
TRBJ2-2	NA	TRBV9	NA	CASSSGQNLGGELFF	TGTGCCAGCAGCTCGGGTCAAAACTTGGGGGGGGAGCTGTTTTTT
TRBJ2-5	NA	TRBV10-3	TRBD2	CAIRSGRGSQETQYF	TGTGCCATCCGAAGCGGGAGGGGTTCCCAAGAGACCCAGTACTTC
TRBJ2-7	many	TRBV18	NA	CASSEGVPYEQYF	TGTGCCAGCTCAGAGGGGGTCCCCTACGAGCAGTACTTC
TRBJ2-1	NA	TRBV13	TRBD2	CASSLLGDPAGLNEQFF	TGTGCCAGCAGCTTACTAGGGGATCCAGCGGGACTCAATGAGCAGTTCTTC
TRBJ2-2	NA	TRBV7-6	NA	CASSFLTNTGELFF	TGTGCCAGCAGCTTTTTAACAAACACCGGGGAGCTGTTTTTT
TRBJ2-6	once	TRBV5-5	NA	CASLPLAQSRANVLTF	TGTGCCAGCCTCCCTCTCGCACAAAGTCGGGCCAACGTCCTGACTTTC
TRBJ1-1	once	TRBV7-2	NA	CASSSLGGHTEAFF	TGTGCCAGCAGCTCCCTTGGGGGTCACACTGAAGCTTTCTTT
TRBJ1-2	NA	TRBV25-1	NA	CASSEGRVGYTF	TGTGCCAGCAGTGAGGGGCGGGTCGGCTACACCTTC
TRBJ2-2	few	TRBV5-1	NA	CASSFQGGSVGELFF	TGCGCCAGCAGCTTCCAGGGGGGCTCGGTCGGGGAGCTGTTTTTT
TRBJ2-2	NA	TRBV30	TRBD2	CASKPRLAGEAGELFF	TGTGCCTCTAAACCCCGACTAGCGGGAGAAGCCGGGGAGCTGTTTTTT
TRBJ1-1	NA	TRBV5-4	TRBD1	CASSFRDRGPEAFF	TGTGCCAGCAGCTTCAGGGACAGGGGGCCTGAAGCTTTCTTT
TRBJ2-1	NA	TRBV4-1	NA	CASSQGGLRGTHEQFF	TGCGCCAGCAGCCAAGGAGGACTGAGGGGTACCCATGAGCAGTTCTTC
TRBJ1-2	NA	TRBV10-3	NA	CAIRGAGMNYGYTF	TGTGCCATCAGGGGGGCAGGGATGAACTATGGCTACACCTTC
TRBJ2-1	NA	TRBV18	TRBD2	CASSPTSYEQFF	TGTGCCAGCTCGCCGACTAGCTATGAGCAGTTCTTC
TRBJ2-7	NA	TRBV12-5	TRBD2	CASGLYSGVPSYEQYF	TGTGCTAGTGGTTTGTATAGCGGGGTCCCCTCCTACGAGCAGTACTTC
TRBJ1-2	NA	TRBV25-1	TRBD1	CASSGTGGSNYGYTF	TGTGCCAGCAGTGGGACAGGGGGGTCTAACTATGGCTACACCTTC
TRBJ1-2	NA	TRBV28	NA	CASSLTRSNYGYTF	TGTGCCAGCAGCCTAACCCGGAGCAACTATGGCTACACCTTC
TRBJ2-3	NA	TRBV5-1	TRBD2	CASSTRLAGVTDTQYF	TGCGCCAGCAGCACTCGACTAGCGGGAGTCACAGATACGCAGTATTTT
TRBJ1-3	NA	TRBV5-8	NA	CASSLERAGNTIYF	TGTGCCAGCAGCTTGGAACGGGCTGGAAACACCATATATTTT
TRBJ2-5	NA	TRBV19	NA	CASSIERTQETQYF	TGTGCCAGTAGTATAGAGAGGACCCAAGAGACCCAGTACTTC
TRBJ1-2	many	TRBV7-6	TRBD1	CASSYTRGRITF	TGTGCCAGCAGTTACACCAGGGGGCGAATCACCTTC
TRBJ2-1	once	TRBV30	TRBD2	CAWSPLAGSYNEQFF	TGTGCCTGGAGTCCCCTAGCGGGCTCCTACAATGAGCAGTTCTTC
TRBJ2-7	NA	TRBV18	NA	CASSPSGVDYEQYF	TGTGCCAGCTCACCCTCGGGAGTAGACTACGAGCAGTACTTC
TRBJ1-1	many	TRBV11-2	TRBD1	CASSGTGVVEAFF	TGTGCCAGCAGCGGGACAGGGGTGGTTGAAGCTTTCTTT
TRBJ1-2	NA	TRBV11-2	NA	CASSFLTNYGYTF	TGTGCCAGCAGCTTTCTCACTAACTATGGCTACACCTTC
TRBJ1-2	NA	TRBV5-1	TRBD1	CASSPDRPNMGYTF	TGCGCCAGCAGCCCGGACAGGCCGAATATGGGCTACACCTTC
TRBJ2-3	many	TRBV5-4	NA	CASSLGVGGHTDTQYF	TGTGCCAGCAGCTTGGGAGTGGGCGGGCACACAGATACGCAGTATTTT
TRBJ2-1	NA	TRBV29-1	TRBD1	CSVKSGQGSNEQFF	TGCAGCGTCAAATCGGGACAGGGGAGTAATGAGCAGTTCTTC
TRBJ2-1	NA	TRBV11-3	NA	CASSSGYEQFF	TGTGCCAGCAGCTCGGGATATGAGCAGTTCTTC
TRBJ2-5	NA	TRBV2	TRBD2	CASSRLAGSETQYF	TGTGCCAGCAGTAGACTAGCGGGATCTGAGACCCAGTACTTC
TRBJ2-1	few	TRBV4-3	TRBD2	CASSPESGTRYNEQFF	TGCGCCAGCAGCCCAGAAAGCGGGACCCGATACAATGAGCAGTTCTTC
TRBJ2-1	NA	TRBV19	TRBD2	CASNPLAGGSNEQFF	TGTGCCAGTAATCCCCTAGCGGGAGGCAGCAATGAGCAGTTCTTC
TRBJ2-3	many	TRBV4-2	NA	CASSQGTSRDTQYF	TGTGCCAGCAGCCAAGGGACTTCAAGGGATACGCAGTATTTT
TRBJ2-7	NA	TRBV28	NA	CASSFVGTNSYEQYF	TGTGCCAGCAGTTTCGTCGGGACGAACTCCTACGAGCAGTACTTC
TRBJ2-6	NA	TRBV25-1	TRBD1	CASRKTGGRGANVLTF	TGTGCCAGCAGGAAGACAGGGGGCCGTGGGGCCAACGTCCTGACTTTC
TRBJ2-1	NA	TRBV28	TRBD2	CASSRTSPYNEQFF	TGTGCCAGCAGTAGGACTAGCCCCTACAATGAGCAGTTCTTC
TRBJ2-7	NA	TRBV4-2	NA	CASSQDNRVREQYF	TGTGCCAGCAGCCAAGATAACAGGGTCCGCGAGCAGTACTTC
TRBJ1-5	NA	TRBV6-5	NA	CASSTTEYQPQHF	TGTGCCAGCAGTACCACGGAATATCAGCCCCAGCATTTT
TRBJ2-2	NA	TRBV2	TRBD1	CARPRQGITGELFF	TGTGCCAGACCGCGACAGGGGATCACCGGGGAGCTGTTTTTT
TRBJ2-6	NA	TRBV19	NA	CATGRTSGANVLTF	TGTGCCACCGGCCGGACCTCTGGGGCCAACGTCCTGACTTTC